The 22 T cell receptor beta chains in this list originate from one sample, sequenced in a study of brain T cells in children with intractable seizures. Indicated time point: blood from clinic visit 5 months post-surgery; TSC patient then seizure free. TCRdb's table, derived via immunoSEQ multiplex PCR, lists solely in-frame clones and lacks some. The sample includes a few hundred thousand clones, 85% to 95% of them seen just once. The sequencing used peripheral blood, collected 4 to 5 months after surgery. These receptors came from a boy younger than two with tuberous sclerosis and intractable seizures.

The chain links TRBV27 to TRBJ1-1; D possibly corresponds to TRBD1 (5 bases). This CDR3 region has 14 residues. Per germline, CDR1 MNHEY and CDR2 SMNVEV (reference sequence). Trimming pared 5 bases from V and 4 bases from J, leaving 14 bases between. In DNA, the CDR3 is TGTGCCAGCAGTGCCGGACATCCGAGCACTGAAGCTTTCTTT. As protein: CASSAGHPSTEAFF.

A remark on this clone: The same CDR3 can be traced to other DNA sequences in this sample. The chain uses TRBV6-1 and TRBJ2-7; 7 nucleotides agree with TRBD2. The CDR3 has 13 amino acids. Germline CDR1 MNHNS, CDR2 SASEGT. Trimming removed 3 bases from V and 1 base from J; junction bases left unmatched: 0. DNA of the CDR3: TGTGCCAGCAGTGAGGGACTATCCTACGAGCAGTACTTC. It is translated as CASSEGLSYEQYF.

The chain couples TRBV9 to TRBJ1-2, with D hard to call. The CDR3 covers 12 residues. CDR1 and CDR2 (germline): SGDLS, YYNGEE. V lost 2 bases and J 2 bases, leaving 4 bases between the germline ends. CDR3 coding DNA: TGTGCCAGCAGCGTCAAGAACTATGGCTACACCTTC. Amino acid sequence: CASSVKNYGYTF.

The V gene is TRBV13, the J gene TRBJ2-3, with D possibly matching TRBD1 (6 bases). The CDR3 consists of 16 residues. V lost 6 bases and J lost 4, with 20 bases in between. From germline, CDR1 is PRHDT and CDR2 FYEKMQ (reference sequence). The CDR3 nucleotides read TGTGCCAGCAGTTTGCGACAGGATCGGTTCGCAGATACGCAGTATTTT. The encoded protein is CASSLRQDRFADTQYF. The entire variable domain, with the rest obtained from reference TRBV13 and TRBJ2-3, is as follows: AAGVIQSPRHLIKEKRETATLKCYPIPRHDTVYWYQQGPGQDPQFLISFYEKMQSDKGSIPDRFSAQQFSDYHSELNMSSLELGDSALYFCASSLRQDRFADTQYFGPGTRLTVL.

The V gene is TRBV7-3, the J gene TRBJ2-2; TRBD2 aligns across 11 bases. Germline CDR1 SGHTA, CDR2 FQGTGA. Unmatched junction bases numbered 5, after V lost 2 bases and J lost 6 bases. This CDR3 has 16 amino acids. CDR3: CASSLSTSGISGELFF. Written as DNA, the CDR3 is TGTGCCAGCAGCTTATCGACTAGCGGGATTTCCGGGGAGCTGTTTTTT.

The chain couples TRBV14 to TRBJ2-3; the D is unclear. Germline assignment: CDR1 SGHDN and CDR2 FVKESK. The CDR3 has 12 amino acids. Trimming took 1 base from V and 4 from J, leaving 3 bases between them. For the CDR3, the DNA is TGTGCCAGCAGCCAAGTACCAGATACGCAGTATTTT. Its translation: CASSQVPDTQYF.

V gene TRBV13 combines with J gene TRBJ2-6; D unresolved. Germline V gene data show CDR1 as PRHDT and CDR2 as FYEKMQ (reference sequence). CDR3 length: 20 residues. Trimming cost V 4 bases and J 0 bases, with 22 bases left between them. The CDR3 DNA sequence: TGTGCCAGCAGCTCCCTATCCACCTTCGAAACACACTCTGGGGCCAACGTCCTGACTTTC. Encoded protein: CASSSLSTFETHSGANVLTF.

This clone was detected once. The chain is built from TRBV19 and TRBJ2-1; D unclear. The germline V and J ends were trimmed by 6 bases and 4 bases, with 13 bases remaining between them. CDR3 length: 14 residues. Germline V gene data show CDR1 as LNHDA and CDR2 as SQIVND (reference sequence). CDR3 residues: CASRKGVMYNEQFF. CDR3 DNA sequence: TGTGCCAGTAGAAAGGGTGTGATGTACAATGAGCAGTTCTTC. Using reference TRBV19 and TRBJ2-1 for the parts outside the CDR3, the full variable domain is DGGITQSPKYLFRKEGQNVTLSCEQNLNHDAMYWYRQDPGQGLRLIYYSQIVNDFQKGDIAEGYSVSREKKESFPLTVTSAQKNPTAFYLCASRKGVMYNEQFFGPGTRLTVL.

This clone was seen once. This chain links TRBV28 with TRBJ1-6; maybe TRBD1 (6 bases). Germline V gene sequence: CDR1 MDHEN, CDR2 SYDVKM. The CDR3 covers 15 residues. V was trimmed by 6 bases and J by 7 bases, leaving 16 bases between them. In nucleotides, the CDR3 is TGTGCCAGCAGACCGGGGGGGACACGGAATTCACCCCTCCACTTT. Protein product: CASRPGGTRNSPLHF.

This clone was seen a handful of times. V gene TRBV7-3 combines with J gene TRBJ1-3; D is ambiguous. The CDR3 is made up of 15 amino acids. CDR1 SGHTA and CDR2 FQGTGA come from the germline V gene. V was clipped by 1 base and J by 0 bases, with 7 bases between them. As DNA, the CDR3 is TGTGCCAGCAGCTTAAGTGCTGGCTCTGGAAACACCATATATTTT. Translation: CASSLSAGSGNTIYF.

The V and J genes are TRBV2 and TRBJ2-7; 10 bases agree with TRBD2. J was trimmed by 2 bases and V by 6 bases; bases with no gene match: 4. Germline values: CDR1 SNHLY, CDR2 FYNNEI. The CDR3 is 14 amino acids. CDR3 bases: TGTGCCAGCAGAAGCGGGGGGGCTACCTACGAGCAGTACTTC. Protein product: CASRSGGATYEQYF.

The chain has TRBV19 and TRBJ2-6, with 8 positions matching TRBD1. This CDR3 has 18 residues. Germline trimming cut 7 bases from V and 0 bases from J; bases unmatched to any gene: 11. Germline CDR1 LNHDA, CDR2 SQIVND (reference sequence). The CDR3 sequence is CASKTRTGRNSGANVLTF. In DNA, the CDR3 is TGTGCCAGTAAAACCCGGACAGGGCGCAACTCTGGGGCCAACGTCCTGACTTTC.

The table lists this clone with a count of one. The V and J genes are TRBV12-5 and TRBJ2-1, with 8 positions matching TRBD2. Germline CDR1 and CDR2: LGHNT and FRNRAP. V was clipped by 5 bases and J by 9 bases; unmatched bases: 15. The CDR3 length is 16 residues. The CDR3 DNA follows: TGTGCTAGTGGTCGCCGCGGGGGGCGGGAGGTTGGTGAGCAGTTCTTC. It specifies CASGRRGGREVGEQFF.

A few counts support this clone. The gene calls are TRBV27 and TRBJ1-5; D is uncertain. V dropped 2 bases and J dropped 0 bases, with 8 bases sitting between them. Looked up from germline, CDR1 is MNHEY and CDR2 is SMNVEV (reference sequence). The CDR3 runs 15 residues. The CDR3 bases are TGTGCCAGCAGTTTAGGTTATTATAGCAATCAGCCCCAGCATTTT. Translated: CASSLGYYSNQPQHF.

The chain uses TRBV7-3 and TRBJ1-3; D might be TRBD1 (5 bases). In germline, CDR1 is SGHTA, CDR2 FQGTGA. Trimming cost V 3 bases and J 0 bases, with 12 bases left between them. CDR3 size: 16 residues. CDR3: CASSLGTANSGNTIYF. The DNA for the CDR3 is TGTGCCAGCAGCTTGGGGACGGCCAACTCTGGAAACACCATATATTTT.

This chain connects TRBV19 to TRBJ2-3; D might be TRBD2 (7 bases). The CDR3 has 14 residues. CDR1 LNHDA and CDR2 SQIVND come from the germline V gene (reference sequence). V lost 4 bases and J 6 bases, leaving 14 bases between the germline ends. The CDR3 loop is CASSTPWGGDTQYF. Here the CDR3 DNA reads TGTGCCAGTAGTACCCCCTGGGGGGGCGATACGCAGTATTTT.

This chain joins TRBV10-3 and TRBJ1-1; no clear D. V shed 7 bases and J shed 1 base, with 10 bases lying between them. CDR1 is ENHRY and CDR2 is SYGVKD in the germline V gene. The CDR3 is 13 residues long. CDR3 amino acids: CAITREGNTEAFF. Here the CDR3 DNA reads TGTGCCATCACCCGGGAGGGGAACACTGAAGCTTTCTTT.

V gene TRBV30 combines with J gene TRBJ1-1, with 7 bases that match TRBD1. With V trimmed by 4 bases and J by 5 bases, 7 bases remained unmatched. This CDR3 region has 13 residues. Germline CDR1 and CDR2: GTSNPN and SVGIG (reference sequence). The CDR3 sequence is CAWTPAGGTEAFF. CDR3 DNA sequence: TGTGCCTGGACCCCTGCAGGGGGGACTGAAGCTTTCTTT. The complete variable domain, with remaining parts taken from reference TRBV30 and TRBJ1-1, reads SQTIHQWPATLVQPVGSPLSLECTVEGTSNPNLYWYRQAAGRGLQLLFYSVGIGQISSEVPQNLSASRPQDRQFILSSKKLLLSDSGFYLCAWTPAGGTEAFFGQGTRLTVV.

This rearrangement joins TRBV25-1 to TRBJ2-3, with D hard to call. V lost 2 bases and J 5 bases, leaving 17 bases between the germline ends. This CDR3 comprises 16 residues. Germline lookup yields CDR1 MGHDK and CDR2 SYGVNS. The CDR3, as DNA: TGTGCCAGCAGTGAAAGCCGCAGGTTTTTCGAAGATACGCAGTATTTT. It specifies CASSESRRFFEDTQYF.

This clone occurred once. The gene calls are TRBV11-2 and TRBJ2-1; 8 nucleotides match TRBD2. V was pared by 0 bases and J by 9 bases, with 4 bases of the junction left unmatched. The CDR3 runs to 14 residues. From germline, CDR1 is SGHAT and CDR2 FQNNGV. CDR3 sequence (DNA): TGTGCCAGCAGCTTAGACGGGGGGGCCTTTGAGCAGTTCTTC. Amino acids: CASSLDGGAFEQFF.

The V and J genes are TRBV7-9 and TRBJ2-5; D not resolved. The CDR3 totals 14 residues. CDR1 and CDR2 from the germline V gene are SEHNR and FQNEAQ (reference sequence). V lost 0 bases and J lost 1, with 6 bases in between. DNA of the CDR3: TGTGCCAGCAGCTTAGCGCAAGGCCAAGAGACCCAGTACTTC. Translating it yields CASSLAQGQETQYF.

This rearrangement joins TRBV6-5 to TRBJ1-1; D not certain. This CDR3 region has 13 residues. The V gene lost 4 bases and the J gene lost 1 base, with 7 bases spanning the gap. Germline loops: CDR1 MNHEY, CDR2 SVGAGI. CDR3 amino acids: CASSWVTNTEAFF. The CDR3 DNA reads as TGTGCCAGCAGTTGGGTTACGAACACTGAAGCTTTCTTT.